This T cell receptor beta chain emerged from a study of a mutant IDH1 vaccine in newly diagnosed glioma. Overall study: The start of vaccination came 4-6 weeks after radiotherapy alone, or with temozolomide cycles.

The germline V gene has CDR1 SGHTA and CDR2 FQGNSA. V was clipped by 5 bases and J by 4 bases; unmatched bases: 14. The CDR3 is 16 amino acids. The method was immunoSEQ multiplex PCR; TCRdb's version includes in-frame clones alone and lacks a portion of them. Found here are tens of thousands of clones, around three quarters of them singletons; the top ten hold approximately 2.9%. With respect to this clone: Its matching antigen is unknown.

Stated time point: week 35, safety follow-up. Each vaccine dose was 300 ug of mutant IDH1 20-mer peptide, with topical imiquimod. The astrocytomas were IDH1-mutant, ATRX-negative, and WHO grade 3 or 4. The chain links TRBV7-2 to TRBJ2-7; 7 bases line up with TRBD1. This receptor was obtained from a man between 40 and 49 years old with glioma. Some clones in this sample may be carry-over from other donors' samples. Sequenced here: PBMCs, sampled from a glioma patient whose treatment included an IDH1 peptide vaccine. The CDR3 DNA is TGTGCCAGCAGCCGCCCCCTCGCGACAGGGACATACGAGCAGTACTTC. Translated: CASSRPLATGTYEQYF.